A single sample is the source of the 14 T cell receptor beta chains below, sequenced in a study of blood T cell repertoires in COVID-19. This table comes from immunoSEQ multiplex PCR, and its TCRdb copy is limited to in-frame clones, with some not included. Of about 11,000 clones listed, nearly 90% are singletons. Sequenced: peripheral blood. The receptors come from a human donor in a cohort sampled during active COVID-19.

The CDR3 DNA reads TGTGCCAGCAGCCCGGATACAGGGAATGGCGAGCAGTACTTC. Translated, it gives CASSPDTGNGEQYF. J is TRBJ2-7 and V is TRBV5-6; D may be TRBD1 (6 bases). With 4 bases removed from V and 6 bases from J, the gap between germline ends came to 17 bases. The CDR3 totals 14 residues. The germline V gene has CDR1 SGHDT and CDR2 YYEEEE.

The genes are TRBV21-1 and TRBJ1-5. TRBV21-1 is labeled a pseudogene. The CDR3 extends over 14 amino acids. Here the CDR3 DNA reads TGTGCCAGCAGCGGAGGGGGGGGGAATCAGCCCCAGCATTTT. Encoded protein: CASSGGGGNQPQHF.

This rearrangement joins TRBV2 to TRBJ2-5, with D possibly matching TRBD1 (5 bases). This CDR3 spans 16 amino acids. Trimming left V 1 base short and J 4 bases short, with 16 bases between. Germline loops: CDR1 SNHLY, CDR2 FYNNEI. CDR3 sequence reads: CASSEGGPRVSETQYF. As DNA, the CDR3 is TGTGCCAGCAGTGAAGGGGGCCCCAGAGTTTCAGAGACCCAGTACTTC.

V gene TRBV6-6 combines with J gene TRBJ2-4, with 7 bases identical to TRBD1. The CDR3 sequence is 16 residues long. The germline V gene encodes CDR1 MNHNY and CDR2 SVGAGI (reference sequence). Losses at the gene ends were 5 bases for V and 0 bases for J; bases not matched to a gene: 7. CDR3 sequence reads: CASSSRSGGAKNIQYF. The CDR3 coding sequence is TGTGCCAGCAGTAGCAGGTCAGGGGGAGCCAAAAACATTCAGTACTTC.

This clone was counted between two and nine times. The V call is TRBV18, the J call TRBJ2-6; unclear D gene. Per the germline V gene, CDR1 is KGHSH and CDR2 is LQKENI. This CDR3 contains 18 residues. V shed 8 bases and J shed 0 bases, with 20 bases lying between them. For the CDR3, the DNA is TGTGCCAGCCGCGCCCTTTGGGCAGATCGCTCTGGGGCCAACGTCCTGACTTTC. This gives the protein CASRALWADRSGANVLTF.

V gene TRBV27 combines with J gene TRBJ1-1; 7 positions agree with TRBD1. CDR3 length: 14 amino acids. CDR1 and CDR2 from the germline V gene are MNHEY and SMNVEV (reference sequence). V shed 5 bases and J 4 bases; nucleotides not matched to a gene: 7. The CDR3 spells CASSPDRAGTEAFF. DNA for the CDR3: TGTGCCAGCAGTCCCGACAGGGCGGGCACTGAAGCTTTCTTT.

V is TRBV30 and J is TRBJ1-2; 9 bases align to TRBD1. Germline trimming cut 3 bases from V and 7 bases from J; bases unmatched to any gene: 3. CDR1 GTSNPN and CDR2 SVGIG come from the germline V gene (reference sequence). This CDR3 has 12 amino acids. The CDR3 nucleotides read TGTGCCTGGAGGACAGGGGGTTTTGGCTACACCTTC. This codes for CAWRTGGFGYTF.

This clone turned up a few times. The rearrangement links TRBV5-4 to TRBJ2-2, with D possibly matching TRBD1 (5 bases). Germline-derived CDR1 and CDR2 are SGHNT and YYREEE (reference sequence). V shed 4 bases and J shed 6 bases, with 10 bases lying between them. This CDR3 contains 13 residues. This CDR3 reads CASSPTVPGELFF. DNA of the CDR3: TGTGCCAGCAGCCCGACAGTCCCCGGGGAGCTGTTTTTT.

V usage is TRBV20-1 and J usage is TRBJ2-7; perhaps TRBD1 as D (5 bases). This CDR3 region has 14 residues. The V and J ends lost 3 bases and 3 bases respectively, with 15 bases between them. The germline CDR1 and CDR2 sequences are DFQATT and SNEGSKA (reference sequence). In DNA form, the CDR3 reads TGCAGTGCTAGTGGGCAGGGAAGCATCTACGAGCAGTACTTC. Protein product: CSASGQGSIYEQYF.

The V gene is TRBV7-6, the J gene TRBJ1-1, with D perhaps matching TRBD1 (6 bases). Between the trimmed V and J ends, which lost 4 bases and 5 bases, there was a span of 11 bases. Germline loops: CDR1 SGHVS, CDR2 FNYEAQ. The CDR3 runs to 13 residues. CDR3 loop: CASSSTRGTEAFF. DNA of the CDR3: TGTGCCAGCAGCTCCACCAGGGGAACTGAAGCTTTCTTT.

This clone has more than one count but fewer than ten. In DNA form, the CDR3 reads TGTGCCAGCAGCTCCCCCGGAGGGGTAGCTACATATAATTCACCCCTCCACTTT. This gives the protein CASSSPGGVATYNSPLHF. The V gene is TRBV7-9, the J gene TRBJ1-6; possible D gene TRBD1, 5 bases. The CDR3 sequence is 18 residues long. V was clipped by 4 bases and J by 4 bases, with 20 bases between them. Germline V CDR1 and CDR2: SEHNR, FQNEAQ (reference sequence).

The CDR3 loop reads CASSLSLPSGGARDTQYF. CDR3 sequence (DNA): TGTGCCAGCAGCTTAAGTCTTCCTAGCGGGGGGGCAAGGGATACGCAGTATTTT. The gene calls are TRBV7-2 and TRBJ2-3, with TRBD2 matching 12 bases. CDR3 length: 18 residues. Trimming removed 2 bases from V and 6 bases from J; junction bases left unmatched: 12. Germline V gene lookup returns CDR1 SGHTA and CDR2 FQGNSA.

The V gene is TRBV10-3, the J gene TRBJ2-1; 10 nucleotides match TRBD2. J gave up 0 bases and V 6 bases, and 2 bases lay outside the gene matches. The germline V gene has CDR1 ENHRY and CDR2 SYGVKD. CDR3 size: 15 residues. Written as DNA, the CDR3 is TGTGCCATCAGCGGACTAGCGGACTCCTACAATGAGCAGTTCTTC. It yields the protein CAISGLADSYNEQFF.

The rearrangement uses TRBV19 and TRBJ2-1, with D possibly matching TRBD2 (7 bases). Trimming took 3 bases from V and 2 from J, leaving 14 bases between them. Per the germline V gene, CDR1 is LNHDA and CDR2 is SQIVND (reference sequence). The CDR3 has 16 amino acids. The CDR3 nucleotides read TGTGCCAGTAGTATTACTCCCGGGGGGCCCTACAATGAGCAGTTCTTC. Translating it yields CASSITPGGPYNEQFF. Using reference TRBV19 and TRBJ2-1 for the parts outside the CDR3, the full variable domain is DGGITQSPKYLFRKEGQNVTLSCEQNLNHDAMYWYRQDPGQGLRLIYYSQIVNDFQKGDIAEGYSVSREKKESFPLTVTSAQKNPTAFYLCASSITPGGPYNEQFFGPGTRLTVL.